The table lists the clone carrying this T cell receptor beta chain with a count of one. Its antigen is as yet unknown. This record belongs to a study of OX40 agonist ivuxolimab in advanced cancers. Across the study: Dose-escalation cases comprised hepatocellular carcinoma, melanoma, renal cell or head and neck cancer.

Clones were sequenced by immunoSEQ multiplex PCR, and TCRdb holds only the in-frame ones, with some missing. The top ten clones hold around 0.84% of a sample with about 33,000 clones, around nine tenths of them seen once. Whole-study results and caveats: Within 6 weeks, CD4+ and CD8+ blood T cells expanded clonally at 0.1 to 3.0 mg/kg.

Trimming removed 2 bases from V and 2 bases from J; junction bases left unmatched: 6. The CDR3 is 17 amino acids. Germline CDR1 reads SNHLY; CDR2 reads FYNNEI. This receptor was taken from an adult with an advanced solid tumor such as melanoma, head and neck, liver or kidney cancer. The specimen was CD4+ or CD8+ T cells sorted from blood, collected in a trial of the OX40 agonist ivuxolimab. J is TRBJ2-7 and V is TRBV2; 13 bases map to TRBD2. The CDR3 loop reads CASSEPTGLAGAYEQYF. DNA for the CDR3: TGTGCCAGCAGTGAACCGACTGGACTAGCGGGAGCCTACGAGCAGTACTTC.